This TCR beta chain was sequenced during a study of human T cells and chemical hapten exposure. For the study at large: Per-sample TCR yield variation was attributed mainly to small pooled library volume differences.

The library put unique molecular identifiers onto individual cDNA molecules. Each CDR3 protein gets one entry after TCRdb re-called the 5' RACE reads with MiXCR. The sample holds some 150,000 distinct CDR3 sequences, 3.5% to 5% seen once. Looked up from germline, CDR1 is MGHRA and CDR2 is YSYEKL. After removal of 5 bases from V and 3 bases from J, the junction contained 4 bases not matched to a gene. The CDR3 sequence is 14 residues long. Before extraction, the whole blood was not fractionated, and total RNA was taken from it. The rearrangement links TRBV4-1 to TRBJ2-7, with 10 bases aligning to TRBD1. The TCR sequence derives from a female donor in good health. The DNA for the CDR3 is TGCGCCAGCAGCGAGGACAGGGGGTTCTACGAGCAGTACTTC. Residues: CASSEDRGFYEQYF.